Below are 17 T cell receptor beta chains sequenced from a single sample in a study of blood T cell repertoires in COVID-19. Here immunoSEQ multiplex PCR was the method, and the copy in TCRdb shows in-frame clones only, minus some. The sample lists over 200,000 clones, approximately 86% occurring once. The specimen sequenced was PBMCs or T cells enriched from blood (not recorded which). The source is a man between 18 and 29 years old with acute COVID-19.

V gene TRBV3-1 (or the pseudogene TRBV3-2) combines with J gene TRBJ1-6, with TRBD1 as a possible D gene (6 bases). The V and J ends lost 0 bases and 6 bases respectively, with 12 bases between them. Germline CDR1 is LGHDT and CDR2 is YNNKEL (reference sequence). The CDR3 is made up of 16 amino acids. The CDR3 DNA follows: TGTGCCAGCAGCCAAGATGAGGCAGGGGTTAATTCACCCCTCCACTTT. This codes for CASSQDEAGVNSPLHF.

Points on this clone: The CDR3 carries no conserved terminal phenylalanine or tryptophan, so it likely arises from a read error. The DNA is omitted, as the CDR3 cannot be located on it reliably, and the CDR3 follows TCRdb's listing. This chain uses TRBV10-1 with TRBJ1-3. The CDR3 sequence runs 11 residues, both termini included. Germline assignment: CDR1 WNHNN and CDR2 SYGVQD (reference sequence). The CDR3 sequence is CASTNFRSSRG.

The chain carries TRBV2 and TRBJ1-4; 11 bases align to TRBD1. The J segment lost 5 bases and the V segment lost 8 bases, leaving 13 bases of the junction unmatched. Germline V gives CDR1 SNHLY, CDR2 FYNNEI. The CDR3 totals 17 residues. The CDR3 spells CASGIRTGGRENEKLFF. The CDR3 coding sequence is TGTGCCAGCGGGATCAGGACAGGGGGCAGGGAGAATGAAAAACTGTTTTTT.

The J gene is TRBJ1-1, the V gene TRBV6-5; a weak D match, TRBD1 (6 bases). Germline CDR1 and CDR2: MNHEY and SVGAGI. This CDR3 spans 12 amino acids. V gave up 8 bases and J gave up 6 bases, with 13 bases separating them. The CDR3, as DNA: TGTGCCAGCTTCCTAGGGGGTGCTGAAGCTTTCTTT. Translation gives CASFLGGAEAFF.

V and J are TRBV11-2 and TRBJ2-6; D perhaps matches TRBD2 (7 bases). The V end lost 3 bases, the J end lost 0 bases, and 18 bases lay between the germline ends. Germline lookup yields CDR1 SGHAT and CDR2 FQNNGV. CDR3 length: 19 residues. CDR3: CASSFPAGQLLSGANVLTF. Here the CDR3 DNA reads TGTGCCAGCAGCTTTCCAGCGGGACAACTACTCTCTGGGGCCAACGTCCTGACTTTC.

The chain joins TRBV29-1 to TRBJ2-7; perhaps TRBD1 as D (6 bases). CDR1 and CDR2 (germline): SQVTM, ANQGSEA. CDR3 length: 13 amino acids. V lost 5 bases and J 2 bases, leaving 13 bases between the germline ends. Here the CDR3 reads CSVLRDTTYEQYF. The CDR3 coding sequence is TGCAGCGTTCTCCGGGACACAACCTACGAGCAGTACTTC.

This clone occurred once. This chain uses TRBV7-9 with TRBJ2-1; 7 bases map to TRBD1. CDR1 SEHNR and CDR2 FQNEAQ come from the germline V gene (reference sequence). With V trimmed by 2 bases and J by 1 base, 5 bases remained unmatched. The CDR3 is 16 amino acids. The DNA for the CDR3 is TGTGCCAGCAGCTTATCCGACAGGGTTTCCTACAATGAGCAGTTCTTC. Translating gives CASSLSDRVSYNEQFF. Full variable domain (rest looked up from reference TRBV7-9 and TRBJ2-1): DTGVSQNPRHKITKRGQNVTFRCDPISEHNRLYWYRQTLGQGPEFLTYFQNEAQLEKSRLLSDRFSAERPKGSFSTLEIQRTEQGDSAMYLCASSLSDRVSYNEQFFGPGTRLTVL.

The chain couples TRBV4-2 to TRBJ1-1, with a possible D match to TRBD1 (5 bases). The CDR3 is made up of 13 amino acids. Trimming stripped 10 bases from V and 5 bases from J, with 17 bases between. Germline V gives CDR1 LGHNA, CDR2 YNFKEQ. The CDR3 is CATGTPGGTEAFF. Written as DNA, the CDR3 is TGTGCCACTGGGACCCCGGGAGGGACTGAAGCTTTCTTT.

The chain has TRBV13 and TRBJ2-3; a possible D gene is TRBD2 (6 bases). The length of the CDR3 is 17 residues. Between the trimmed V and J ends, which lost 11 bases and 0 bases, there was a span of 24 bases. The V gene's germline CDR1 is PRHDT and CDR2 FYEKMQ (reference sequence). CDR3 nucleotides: TGTGCCTCCAGAGGAGGGGTCCTTTCTTCGAGCACAGATACGCAGTATTTT. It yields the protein CASRGGVLSSSTDTQYF.

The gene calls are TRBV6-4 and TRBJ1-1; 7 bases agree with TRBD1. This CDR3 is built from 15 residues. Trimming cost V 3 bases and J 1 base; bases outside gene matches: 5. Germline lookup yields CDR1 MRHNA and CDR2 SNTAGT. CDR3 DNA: TGTGCCAGCAGTGAACCACAGGGGAGGAACACTGAAGCTTTCTTT. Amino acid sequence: CASSEPQGRNTEAFF.

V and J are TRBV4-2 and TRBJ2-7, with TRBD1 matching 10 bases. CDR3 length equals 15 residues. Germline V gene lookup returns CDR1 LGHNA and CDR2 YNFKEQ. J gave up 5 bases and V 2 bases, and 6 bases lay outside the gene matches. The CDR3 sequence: CASSQSPGTGDEQYF. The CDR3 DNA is TGTGCCAGCAGCCAATCCCCCGGGACAGGGGACGAGCAGTACTTC.

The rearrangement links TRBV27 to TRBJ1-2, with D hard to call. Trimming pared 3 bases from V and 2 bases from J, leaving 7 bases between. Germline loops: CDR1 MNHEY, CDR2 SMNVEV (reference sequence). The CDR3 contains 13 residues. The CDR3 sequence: CASSLALNYGYTF. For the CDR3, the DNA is TGTGCCAGCAGTTTGGCTCTCAACTATGGCTACACCTTC.

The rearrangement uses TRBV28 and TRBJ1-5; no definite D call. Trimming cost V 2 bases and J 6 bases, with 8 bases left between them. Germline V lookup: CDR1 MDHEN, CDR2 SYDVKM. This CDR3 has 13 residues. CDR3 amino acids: CASSLGPGQPQHF. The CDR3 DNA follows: TGTGCCAGCAGTTTAGGTCCCGGTCAGCCCCAGCATTTT.

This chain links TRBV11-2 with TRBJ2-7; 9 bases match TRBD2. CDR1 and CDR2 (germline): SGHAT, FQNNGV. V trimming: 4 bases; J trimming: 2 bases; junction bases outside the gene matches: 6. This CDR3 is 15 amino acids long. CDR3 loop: CASSSLAGLAYEQYF. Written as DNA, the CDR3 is TGTGCCAGCAGCTCCCTAGCGGGACTGGCCTACGAGCAGTACTTC. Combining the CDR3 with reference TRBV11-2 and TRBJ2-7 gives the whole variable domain EAGVAQSPRYKIIEKRQSVAFWCNPISGHATLYWYQQILGQGPKLLIQFQNNGVVDDSQLPKDRFSAERLKGVDSTLKIQPAKLEDSAVYLCASSSLAGLAYEQYFGPGTRLTVT.

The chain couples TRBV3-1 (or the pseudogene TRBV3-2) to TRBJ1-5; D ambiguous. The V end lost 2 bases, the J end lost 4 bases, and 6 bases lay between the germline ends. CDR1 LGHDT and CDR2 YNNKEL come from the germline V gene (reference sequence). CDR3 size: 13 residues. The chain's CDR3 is CASSQNENQPQHF. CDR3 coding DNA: TGTGCCAGCAGCCAAAACGAGAATCAGCCCCAGCATTTT.

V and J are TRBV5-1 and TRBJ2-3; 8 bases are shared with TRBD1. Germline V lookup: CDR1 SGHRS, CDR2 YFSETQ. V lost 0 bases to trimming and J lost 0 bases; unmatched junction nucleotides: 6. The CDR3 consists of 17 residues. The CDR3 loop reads CASSLDQGARSTDTQYF. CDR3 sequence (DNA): TGCGCCAGCAGCTTGGACCAGGGGGCGCGGAGCACAGATACGCAGTATTTT.

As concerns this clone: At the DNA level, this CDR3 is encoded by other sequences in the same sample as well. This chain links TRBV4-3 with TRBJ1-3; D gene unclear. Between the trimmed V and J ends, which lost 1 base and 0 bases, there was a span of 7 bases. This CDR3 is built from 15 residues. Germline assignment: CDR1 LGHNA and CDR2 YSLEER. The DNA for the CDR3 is TGCGCCAGCAGCCAAGGCGGCAGCTCTGGAAACACCATATATTTT. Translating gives CASSQGGSSGNTIYF.